The clone carrying this T cell receptor (beta chain) was counted many times. The antigen remains undetermined. These data belong to a study of identical twins. The V and J ends lost 4 bases and 4 bases respectively, with 17 bases between them. From germline, CDR1 is MNHEY and CDR2 SMNVEV (reference sequence). The length of the CDR3 is 16 residues. A universal primer site was incorporated via template switching, and the cDNA contained unique molecular identifiers. MiXCR was run by TCRdb on the 5' RACE reads, yielding one entry per CDR3 protein. The data contain 300,000 or so distinct CDR3 sequences, 9.5% of them singletons. Study-wide findings and caveats: The models gave estimates that fell short of the out-of-frame TCR alpha sharing seen in monozygotic twins.

These same data were also listed under a study on yellow fever vaccine responses in identical twins.

This TCR was sampled from a woman between 18 and 29 years old in good health. This chain links TRBV27 with TRBJ2-1; D tentatively reads TRBD1 or TRBD2 (6 bases each). The sample consisted of CD8+ T cells sorted from blood. In nucleotides, the CDR3 is TGTGCCAGCAGTTCCAACTCCGGGGGCCTGTACAATGAGCAGTTCTTC. Its translation: CASSSNSGGLYNEQFF.